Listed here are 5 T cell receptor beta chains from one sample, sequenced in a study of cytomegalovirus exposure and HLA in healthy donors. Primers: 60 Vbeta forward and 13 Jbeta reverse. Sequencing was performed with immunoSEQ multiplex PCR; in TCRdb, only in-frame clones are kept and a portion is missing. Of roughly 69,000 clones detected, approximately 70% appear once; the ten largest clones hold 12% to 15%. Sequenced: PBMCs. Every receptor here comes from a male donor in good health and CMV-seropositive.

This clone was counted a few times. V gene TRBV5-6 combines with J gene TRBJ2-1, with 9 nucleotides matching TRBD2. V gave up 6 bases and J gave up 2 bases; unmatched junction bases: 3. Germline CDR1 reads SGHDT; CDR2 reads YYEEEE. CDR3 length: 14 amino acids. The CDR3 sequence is CASTRLAAYNEQFF. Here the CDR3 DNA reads TGTGCCAGCACCCGACTAGCGGCCTACAATGAGCAGTTCTTC.

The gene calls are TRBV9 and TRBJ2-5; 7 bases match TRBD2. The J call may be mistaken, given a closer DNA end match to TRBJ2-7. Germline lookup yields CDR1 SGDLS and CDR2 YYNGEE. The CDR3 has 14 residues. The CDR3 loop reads CASSVGTSGYEQYF. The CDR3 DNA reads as TGTGCCAGCAGCGTAGGGACTAGTGGCTACGAGCAGTACTTC.

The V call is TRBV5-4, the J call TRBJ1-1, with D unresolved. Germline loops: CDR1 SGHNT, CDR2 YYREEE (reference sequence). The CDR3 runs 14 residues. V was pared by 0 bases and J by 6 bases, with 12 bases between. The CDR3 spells CASSLELESAEAFF. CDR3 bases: TGTGCCAGCAGCTTGGAATTAGAGTCTGCTGAAGCTTTCTTT. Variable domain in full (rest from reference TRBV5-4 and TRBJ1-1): ETGVTQSPTHLIKTRGQQVTLRCSSQSGHNTVSWYQQALGQGPQFIFQYYREEENGRGNFPPRFSGLQFPNYSSELNVNALELDDSALYLCASSLELESAEAFFGQGTRLTVV.

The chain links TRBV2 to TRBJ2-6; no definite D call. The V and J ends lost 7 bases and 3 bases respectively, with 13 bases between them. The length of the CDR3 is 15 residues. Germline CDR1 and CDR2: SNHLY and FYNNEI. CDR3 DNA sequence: TGTGCCAGCAAAGGTTCGGGTGGTGGGGCCAACGTCCTGACTTTC. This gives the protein CASKGSGGGANVLTF.

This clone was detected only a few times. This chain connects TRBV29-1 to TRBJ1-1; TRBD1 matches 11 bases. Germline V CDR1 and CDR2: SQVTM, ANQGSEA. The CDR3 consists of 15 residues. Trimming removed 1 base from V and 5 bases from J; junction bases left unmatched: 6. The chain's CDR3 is CSVEGGQGARTEAFF. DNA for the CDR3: TGCAGCGTTGAAGGCGGACAGGGGGCGAGGACTGAAGCTTTCTTT.